The rows below give T cell receptor beta chains drawn from one sample of a study of regulatory T cells in long-lasting Graves disease. A single record per CDR3 protein comes from TCRdb applying MiXCR to the multiplex PCR reads. The repertoire holds about 430,000 distinct CDR3 sequences, with over 12% as singletons. These same records also appear under a second study, on T cells in Graves' hyperthyroidism and ophthalmopathy.

The material sequenced was peripheral blood mononuclear cells (PBMCs), taken at new diagnosis, from a patient treated with antithyroid drugs. The origin of the receptors is a woman between 40 and 55 years old with Graves disease. Both conserved end residues are part of each CDR3. D genes are given only for firm matches. Clone size is given for some rows only: seen once, a few or many times, or a class if the clone is expanded.

clone size,D gene,V gene,J gene,CDR3 DNA,CDR3 protein
many,NA,TRBV4-1,TRBJ1-6,TGCGCCAGCAGCCTGAGGACGGACAGCCCCCTTAATAATTCACCCCTCCACTTT,CASSLRTDSPLNNSPLHF
many,TRBD1,TRBV5-1,TRBJ2-5,TGCGCCAGCAGCCTCGGGACAGGGTCTTATTCGGAGACCCAGTACTTC,CASSLGTGSYSETQYF
many,TRBD2,TRBV20-1,TRBJ2-5,TGCAGTGCTAAGCCTAGCGGGGGACAAGAGACCCAGTACTTC,CSAKPSGGQETQYF
few,TRBD2,TRBV15,TRBJ2-1,TGTGCCACCAGCAGAGATCTAGGACTAGCGGGAGGGCCGGGTGAGCAGTTCTTC,CATSRDLGLAGGPGEQFF
many,TRBD2,TRBV20-1,TRBJ2-7,TGCAGTGCTACAACACTAGCGAACGAGCAGTACTTC,CSATTLANEQYF
few,NA,TRBV12-3/TRBV12-4,TRBJ2-2,TGTGCCAGCTCAGGAAGAGGCGGGGAGCTGTTTTTT,CASSGRGGELFF
NA,TRBD2,TRBV11-1,TRBJ2-1,TGTGCCAGCAGCCGGACTAGCGGGGCCAATGAGCAGTTCTTC,CASSRTSGANEQFF
NA,TRBD2,TRBV6-1,TRBJ2-3,TGTGCCAGCAGTGAATGGCGGGACTACATAAGCACAGATACGCAGTATTTT,CASSEWRDYISTDTQYF
many,NA,TRBV6-1,TRBJ2-5,TGTGCCAGCAGTGAAGAGGTTAGCGGAGCACAAGAGACCCAGTACTTC,CASSEEVSGAQETQYF
NA,TRBD1,TRBV30,TRBJ2-1,TGTGCCTGGAGTCGGACAGGGGGCCGGACTAATGAGCAGTTCTTC,CAWSRTGGRTNEQFF
many,TRBD1,TRBV27,TRBJ2-1,TGTGCCAGCAGTTCTGGGACAGTTTTGGGTGAGCAGTTCTTC,CASSSGTVLGEQFF
many,TRBD2,TRBV28,TRBJ2-3,TGTGCCAGCAGGACTAGCGGTCTTGTCTATTACACAGATACGCAGTATTTT,CASRTSGLVYYTDTQYF
few,TRBD2,TRBV4-1,TRBJ2-2,TGCGCCAGCAGCCAAGAGGCTAGCGGGACCGGGGAGCTGTTTTTT,CASSQEASGTGELFF
many,NA,TRBV2,TRBJ1-5,TGTGCCAGCAGTGAGACGGACAGATATAGCAATCAGCCCCAGCATTTT,CASSETDRYSNQPQHF
many,TRBD1,TRBV11-3,TRBJ2-1,TGTGCCAGCGGAGAAGGGGGCACGGGACGGAATGAGCAGTTCTTC,CASGEGGTGRNEQFF
few,NA,TRBV5-1,TRBJ1-4,TGCGCCAGCAGCTTGTGGGGGGCAGCAACTAATGAAAAACTGTTTTTT,CASSLWGAATNEKLFF
many,TRBD2,TRBV12-5,TRBJ2-7,TGTGCTAGTGGTTTGTCGGGGGGTTGGGGCTACGAGCAGTACTTC,CASGLSGGWGYEQYF
many,TRBD1,TRBV13,TRBJ2-7,TGTGCCAGCAGCTCGAACCAGGGGGAAAGTATTTTATACGAGCAGTACTTC,CASSSNQGESILYEQYF
many,TRBD2,TRBV2,TRBJ2-7,TGTGCCAGCAAGACTAGCGGGGGCTACGAGCAGTACTTC,CASKTSGGYEQYF
many,TRBD2,TRBV28,TRBJ2-3,TGTGCCAGCGGGCTAGCGGGAAGAACAGATACGCAGTATTTT,CASGLAGRTDTQYF
many,TRBD1,TRBV7-2,TRBJ1-4,TGTGCCAGCAGCTTAGGGACAGGGGCGGGAACTAATGAAAAACTGTTTTTT,CASSLGTGAGTNEKLFF
many,TRBD1,TRBV14,TRBJ1-1,TGTGCCAGCAGCCTTTGGGACAGGAACACTGAAGCTTTCTTT,CASSLWDRNTEAFF
many,TRBD2,TRBV3-1,TRBJ2-5,TGTGCCAGCAGCCAGGGACTAGCGGGAGGGGACGGGGAGACCCAGTACTTC,CASSQGLAGGDGETQYF
NA,NA,TRBV19,TRBJ2-2,TGTGCCAGTAAGGTTGGACCAAACACCGGGGAGCTGTTTTTT,CASKVGPNTGELFF
NA,NA,TRBV5-4,TRBJ2-5,TGTGCCAGCAGCTTGGTTGGGGGGCGCCGAGAGACCCCGTACTTC,CASSLVGGRRETPYF
few,NA,TRBV13,TRBJ2-7,TGTGCCAGCAGCTTAGGTACTAAAAGCTCCTACGAGCAGTACTTC,CASSLGTKSSYEQYF
many,NA,TRBV11-3,TRBJ2-1,TGTGCCAGCAGCTTAGTCGGGGGGCGGAATGAGCAGTTCTTC,CASSLVGGRNEQFF
few,TRBD1,TRBV11-3,TRBJ2-7,TGTGCCAGCAGCTTAGGACAGGGCGAGTCCTACGAGCAGTACTTC,CASSLGQGESYEQYF
NA,NA,TRBV7-6,TRBJ1-1,TGTGCCAGCAGCTTAGTAGGTGGGGCTGGTGGCACTGAAGCTTTCTTT,CASSLVGGAGGTEAFF
many,NA,TRBV12-3/TRBV12-4,TRBJ1-3,TGTGCCAGCAGGGACCCAAACTCTGGAAACACCATATATTTT,CASRDPNSGNTIYF
NA,NA,TRBV5-5,TRBJ1-2,TGTGCCAGCAGCCACGACAGGAACTATGGCTACACCTTC,CASSHDRNYGYTF
many,NA,TRBV11-1,TRBJ2-1,TGTGCCAGCAGCTTCTCCTCGGGAGTGGGCGTCAATGAGCAGTTCTTC,CASSFSSGVGVNEQFF
few,NA,TRBV13,TRBJ1-2,TGTGCCAGCAGCTCGCCCACCCTTACAGGCTACACCTTC,CASSSPTLTGYTF
many,TRBD1,TRBV19,TRBJ2-7,TGTGCCAGCAGTACGGGACAGGGGGACGAGCAGTACTTC,CASSTGQGDEQYF
many,NA,TRBV4-1,TRBJ2-1,TGCGCCAGCAGCCAAGAGGCAGGGGGGAATATCAATGAGCAGTTCTTC,CASSQEAGGNINEQFF
NA,TRBD2,TRBV6-2/TRBV6-3,TRBJ2-3,TGTGCCAGCAGTTACCCCAGCGGGAGCGGCGCAGATACGCAGTATTTT,CASSYPSGSGADTQYF
few,NA,TRBV6-2/TRBV6-3,TRBJ2-7,TGTGCCAGCAGTTATGGCGAAGGAGAGCAGTACTTC,CASSYGEGEQYF
once,NA,TRBV20-1,TRBJ2-3,TGCAGTGCTAGAGAACCCCAAGATACGCAGTATTTT,CSAREPQDTQYF
NA,NA,TRBV7-9,TRBJ1-4,TGTGCCAGCAGCTTATCGGGCCAGGGGAGTGAAAAACTGTTTTTT,CASSLSGQGSEKLFF
many,NA,TRBV20-1,TRBJ2-1,TGCAGTGCTAGAGATGGTGGGACCCCACTAAGAGAGCAGTTCTTC,CSARDGGTPLREQFF
many,NA,TRBV20-1,TRBJ2-7,TGCAGTGCTAGAGACCCAACAGGGGGGGGCGAGCAGTACTTC,CSARDPTGGGEQYF
few,NA,TRBV6-2/TRBV6-3,TRBJ2-5,TGTGCCAGCAGTTCCTACGGAGGGTTGCAAGAGACCCAGTACTTC,CASSSYGGLQETQYF
many,NA,TRBV24-1,TRBJ1-2,TGTGCCACCAGCCGACAGGACCACTATGGCTACACCTTC,CATSRQDHYGYTF
few,NA,TRBV6-2/TRBV6-3,TRBJ2-5,TGTGCCAGCACCGACGGGTTCCAAGAGACCCAGTACTTC,CASTDGFQETQYF
many,NA,TRBV5-5,TRBJ1-1,TGTGCCAGCACTTATGGAGGGGCTGGGAACACTGAAGCTTTCTTT,CASTYGGAGNTEAFF
many,NA,TRBV12-3/TRBV12-4,TRBJ2-1,TGTGCCAGCAGTGGGACCGGGACCCGGGGTGAGCAGTTCTTC,CASSGTGTRGEQFF
NA,TRBD1,TRBV6-1,TRBJ2-4,TGTGCCAGCAGCACAGGGGGTGAAAACATTCAGTACTTC,CASSTGGENIQYF
NA,TRBD1,TRBV19,TRBJ1-4,TGTGCCAGTAGTATTCTGCCAGGACAGGGGGTTGATGAAAAACTGTTTTTT,CASSILPGQGVDEKLFF
many,TRBD2,TRBV20-1,TRBJ2-1,TGCAGTGCTAGAGGACTAGCGAGCCGAAACTACAATGAGCAGTTCTTC,CSARGLASRNYNEQFF
NA,NA,TRBV7-8,TRBJ2-3,TGTGCCAGCAGCCCAGATGGCGGGACATCTAGCACAGATACGCAGTATTTT,CASSPDGGTSSTDTQYF
NA,NA,TRBV10-3,TRBJ1-6,TGTGCCATCAGTGAGTCGGAGGGTCCCGGGCATAATTCACCCCTCCACTTT,CAISESEGPGHNSPLHF
few,TRBD2,TRBV12-3/TRBV12-4,TRBJ2-3,TGTGCCAGCAGTTCAAGTGGGGGGGGAGGGGAGGGTACAGATACGCAGTATTTT,CASSSSGGGGEGTDTQYF
NA,TRBD2,TRBV7-9,TRBJ2-7,TGTGCCAGCAGTATGAGCGGGATCGGCTACGAGCAGTACTTC,CASSMSGIGYEQYF
many,NA,TRBV15,TRBJ1-5,TGTGCCACCAGCAGAGATGGACAGATCAATCAGCCCCAGCATTTT,CATSRDGQINQPQHF
many,TRBD2,TRBV7-2,TRBJ2-5,TGTGCCAGCAGCAGGACTAGCGGGGCCCAAGAGACCCAGTACTTC,CASSRTSGAQETQYF